The clone carrying this TCR beta chain was observed a handful of times. Other DNA sequences in the sample encode the same CDR3. The data were taken from a study of shared clonotypes between healthy human individuals. Around 30,000 T cell genomes, or around 200 ng DNA, went into the sorted-subset replicate PCRs. This table comes from immunoSEQ multiplex PCR, and its TCRdb copy is limited to in-frame clones, with some not included. The table lists more than 2 million clones, 95% of them singletons. The origin of this receptor is a young man in good health. The sample was naive CD4+ T cells sorted from blood. Described subset: CD45RA+ positively selected.

The CDR3 region is CASSLLAGNTGELFF. CDR3 in DNA: TGCGCCAGCAGCTTACTAGCGGGAAACACCGGGGAGCTGTTTTTT. V usage is TRBV5-1 and J usage is TRBJ2-2, with TRBD2 matching 10 bases. Germline V gives CDR1 SGHRS, CDR2 YFSETQ. V gave up 2 bases and J gave up 2 bases; unmatched junction bases: 0. This CDR3 comprises 15 residues. The variable domain in full, with the rest retrieved from reference TRBV5-1 and TRBJ2-2, is KAGVTQTPRYLIKTRGQQVTLSCSPISGHRSVSWYQQTPGQGLQFLFEYFSETQRNKGNFPGRFSGRQFSNSRSEMNVSTLELGDSALYLCASSLLAGNTGELFFGEGSRLTVL.